This TCR beta chain was found in a study of blood T cell repertoires in COVID-19. Per the authors' pipeline: Scientists estimated how many nucleated cells there were by amplifying reference gene primers. TCRdb keeps only in-frame clones here, not all; method: immunoSEQ multiplex PCR. V and J calls and clone size come straight from that table; D and trimming were deduced from the DNA. The sample holds about 200,000 clones, 84% seen once. The sample holds one count of this clone. Trimming shortened V by 7 bases and J by 3 bases, and 16 bases separated the two germline ends. CDR1 and CDR2 (germline): MNHEY, SVGAGI. The CDR3 runs to 15 residues.

This TCR came from a human donor in a cohort sampled during active COVID-19. Sequenced: peripheral blood. V is TRBV6-5 and J is TRBJ1-5; a weak D match, TRBD1 (6 bases). CDR3 DNA sequence: TGTGCCAGCAACCCAACAGGGAGAAACAATCAGCCCCAGCATTTT. It is translated as CASNPTGRNNQPQHF.